These 2 T cell receptor beta chains came from one sample sequenced in a study of metastatic and nonmetastatic thyroid tumors. Nobody among the patients had been given any treatment before thyroid surgery. TCRdb reprocessed the PCR reads via MiXCR. Seen here are 30,000 to 35,000 clones, less than 30% observed once, and the top ten hold 30%. The sequenced sample consisted of blood. The receptors shown here come from a female donor with papillary thyroid cancer or a benign thyroid nodule (not recorded which). Some clones in this sample may be carry-over from other donors' samples.

This sequence joins TRBV20-1 and TRBJ1-2; D not resolved. There are 14 residues in the CDR3. V shed 3 bases and J shed 0 bases, with 11 bases lying between them. CDR1 and CDR2 (germline): DFQATT, SNEGSKA (reference sequence). As DNA, the CDR3 is TGCAGTGCTAGGTCCGAGCCCCCTAACTATGGCTACACCTTC. It encodes CSARSEPPNYGYTF.

This chain joins TRBV7-3 and TRBJ2-7; 12 bases map to TRBD1. This CDR3 has 15 residues. J gave up 2 bases and V 5 bases, and 4 bases lay outside the gene matches. Germline loops: CDR1 SGHTA, CDR2 FQGTGA. CDR3 in amino acids: CASSPGQGAAYEQYF. CDR3 nucleotides: TGTGCCAGCAGCCCGGGACAGGGGGCGGCCTACGAGCAGTACTTC.